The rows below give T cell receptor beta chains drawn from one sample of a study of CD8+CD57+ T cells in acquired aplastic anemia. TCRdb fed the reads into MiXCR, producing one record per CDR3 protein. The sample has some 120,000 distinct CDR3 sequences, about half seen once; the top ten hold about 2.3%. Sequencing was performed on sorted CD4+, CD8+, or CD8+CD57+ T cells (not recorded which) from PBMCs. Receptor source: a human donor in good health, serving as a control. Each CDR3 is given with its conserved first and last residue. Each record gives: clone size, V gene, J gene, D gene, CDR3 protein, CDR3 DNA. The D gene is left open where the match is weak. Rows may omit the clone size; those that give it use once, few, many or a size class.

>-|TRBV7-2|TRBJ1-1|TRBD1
CASSLGQQNTEAFF
TGTGCCAGCAGTTTGGGACAGCAGAACACTGAAGCTTTCTTT
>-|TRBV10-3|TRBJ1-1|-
CASSVNRDTEAFF
TGTGCCAGCAGTGTTAACCGGGACACTGAAGCTTTCTTT
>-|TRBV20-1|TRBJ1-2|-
CSASSSLFGYTF
TGCAGTGCTAGTTCCAGCCTCTTTGGCTACACCTTC
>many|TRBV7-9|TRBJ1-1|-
CASSFIAQKNTEAFF
TGTGCCAGCAGCTTTATAGCGCAGAAGAACACTGAAGCTTTCTTT
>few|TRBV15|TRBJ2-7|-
CATSRDQLASFNEQYF
TGTGCCACCAGCAGAGATCAACTAGCTTCCTTCAACGAGCAGTACTTC
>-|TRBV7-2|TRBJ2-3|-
CASSPDTDTQYF
TGTGCCAGCAGCCCCGACACAGATACGCAGTATTTT
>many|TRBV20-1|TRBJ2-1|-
CSARDQGRGNEQFF
TGCAGTGCTAGAGATCAGGGGCGGGGGAATGAGCAGTTCTTC
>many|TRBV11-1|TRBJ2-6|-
CASSPQGTGANVLTF
TGTGCCAGCAGCCCACAGGGAACTGGGGCCAACGTCCTGACTTTC
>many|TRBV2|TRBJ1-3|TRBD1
CASTEGGTGGLSGNTIYF
TGTGCCAGCACCGAAGGAGGGACAGGGGGCTTATCTGGAAACACCATATATTTT
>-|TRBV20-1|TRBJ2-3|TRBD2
CSARDVASGEADTQYF
TGCAGTGCTAGAGATGTGGCTAGCGGGGAAGCAGATACGCAGTATTTT
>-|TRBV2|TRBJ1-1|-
CASAVSRDTEAFF
TGTGCCAGCGCAGTAAGTAGGGACACTGAAGCTTTCTTT
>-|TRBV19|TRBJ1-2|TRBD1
CARWTGQGGYGYTF
TGTGCCAGATGGACGGGACAGGGGGGCTATGGCTACACCTTC
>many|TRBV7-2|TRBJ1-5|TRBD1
CASSLATGSTILPQHF
TGTGCCAGCAGCTTAGCGACAGGGTCCACAATCTTACCCCAGCATTTT
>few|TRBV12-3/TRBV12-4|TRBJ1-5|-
CASSWGAGVAIVMRSNQPQHF
TGTGCCAGCAGTTGGGGTGCCGGTGTAGCCATAGTTATGCGTAGCAATCAGCCCCAGCATTTT
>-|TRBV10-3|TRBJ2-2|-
CATHLTPGGPLTGELSF
TGTGCCACCCATTTGACACCCGGGGGGCCCTTGACCGGGGAGCTGTCTTTT
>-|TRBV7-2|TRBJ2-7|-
CASSSQYRSYEQYF
TGTGCCAGCAGCTCCCAATACAGGTCCTACGAGCAGTACTTC
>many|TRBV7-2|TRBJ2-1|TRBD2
CASSPPGLAGGFEQFF
TGTGCCAGCAGCCCCCCGGGACTAGCGGGGGGGTTTGAGCAGTTCTTC
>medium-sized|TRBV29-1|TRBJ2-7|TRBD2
CSAVAGGHYEQYF
TGCAGCGCCGTGGCGGGGGGGCACTACGAGCAGTACTTC
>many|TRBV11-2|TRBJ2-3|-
CASSWGPDSTDTQYF
TGTGCCAGCAGCTGGGGACCAGATAGCACAGATACGCAGTATTTT
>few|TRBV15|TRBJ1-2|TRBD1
CATSTGQGNGYTF
TGTGCCACCAGCACGGGACAGGGGAATGGCTACACCTTC
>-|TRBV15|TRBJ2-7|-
CATSRVLGRSYEQYF
TGTGCCACCAGCAGAGTCTTGGGGCGCTCCTACGAGCAGTACTTC
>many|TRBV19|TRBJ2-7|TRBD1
CASSRQGKNEQYF
TGTGCCAGTAGTAGACAGGGGAAAAACGAGCAGTACTTC
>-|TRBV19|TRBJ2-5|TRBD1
CASSNPGTGEEETQYF
TGTGCCAGTAGCAATCCCGGGACAGGGGAAGAAGAGACCCAGTACTTC
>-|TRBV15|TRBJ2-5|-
CATSRDRQGETQYF
TGTGCCACCAGCAGAGATAGGCAGGGAGAGACCCAGTACTTC
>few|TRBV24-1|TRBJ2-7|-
CASGDTYEQYF
TGTGCCAGCGGGGACACCTACGAGCAGTACTTC
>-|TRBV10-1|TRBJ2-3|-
CASSGGTQPDTQYF
TGCGCCAGCAGTGGGGGGACGCAGCCCGATACGCAGTATTTT
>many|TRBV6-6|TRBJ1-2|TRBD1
CASRTNTDRVLNGYTF
TGTGCCAGCAGAACCAATACAGACAGGGTTTTAAATGGCTACACCTTC
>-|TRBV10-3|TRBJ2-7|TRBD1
CAIRPGTGDSYEQYF
TGTGCCATCAGGCCCGGGACAGGGGACTCCTACGAGCAGTACTTC
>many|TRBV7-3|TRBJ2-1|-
CASSFHRSNEQFF
TGTGCCAGCAGCTTCCACAGGAGCAATGAGCAGTTCTTC
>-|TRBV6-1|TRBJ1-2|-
CAGSSGAHGYTF
TGTGCCGGCAGCTCAGGGGCCCATGGCTACACCTTC
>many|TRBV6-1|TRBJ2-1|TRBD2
CASRPGLATSGEQFF
TGTGCCAGCAGACCGGGACTAGCAACGTCGGGTGAGCAGTTCTTC
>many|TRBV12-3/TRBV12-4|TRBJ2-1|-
CASSLRPYSYNEQFF
TGTGCCAGCAGTTTGAGGCCATATTCCTACAATGAGCAGTTCTTC
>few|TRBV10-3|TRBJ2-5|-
CAISELAETQYF
TGTGCCATCAGTGAGCTGGCAGAGACCCAGTACTTC
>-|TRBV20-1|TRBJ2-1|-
CSARAQGGEQFF
TGCAGTGCTAGGGCTCAGGGTGGTGAGCAGTTCTTC
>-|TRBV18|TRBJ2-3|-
CASSPTRGDTQYF
TGTGCCAGCTCACCAACGCGAGGTGATACGCAGTATTTT
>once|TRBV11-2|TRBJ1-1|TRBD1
CASSFGTGLAEAFF
TGTGCCAGCAGCTTCGGGACAGGGTTAGCTGAAGCTTTCTTT
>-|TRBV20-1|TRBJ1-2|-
CSASSRASNYGYTF
TGCAGTGCTAGTTCGCGCGCTTCGAACTATGGCTACACCTTC
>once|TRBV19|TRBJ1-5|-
CASSRSSDPQPQHF
TGTGCCAGTAGCCGTTCATCGGACCCTCAGCCCCAGCATTTT
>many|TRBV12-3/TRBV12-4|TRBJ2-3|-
CASKAVTDTQYF
TGTGCCAGCAAGGCGGTAACAGATACGCAGTATTTT
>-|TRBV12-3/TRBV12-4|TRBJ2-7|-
CASSSGRRSYEQYF
TGTGCCAGCAGTTCCGGCAGAAGGTCCTACGAGCAGTACTTC
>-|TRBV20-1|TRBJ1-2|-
CSAGFGISGYGYTF
TGCAGTGCTGGTTTCGGCATCTCGGGGTATGGCTACACCTTC
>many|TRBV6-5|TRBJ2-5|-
CASSPRQVETQYF
TGTGCCAGCAGTCCCAGGCAGGTAGAGACCCAGTACTTC
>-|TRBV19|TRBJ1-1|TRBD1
CASSPLRQGGNTEAFF
TGTGCCAGTAGTCCCCTACGACAGGGGGGGAACACTGAAGCTTTCTTT